The sequence of this T cell receptor beta chain was determined in a study of technical replicates of blood from a handful of donors. Germline-derived CDR1 and CDR2 are MNHEY and SVGAGI. The CDR3 is made up of 15 amino acids. The V end was cut by 0 bases, the J end by 0 bases, with 6 bases between. The method was immunoSEQ multiplex PCR; TCRdb's version includes in-frame clones alone and lacks a portion of them. This table has about 69,000 clones, approximately 89% appearing once. V and J are TRBV6-5 and TRBJ1-5; D is unresolved. The sequence was obtained from a human donor in good health. Some clones in this sample may be carry-over from other donors' samples. The specimen was PBMCs. The CDR3 DNA reads TGTGCCAGCAGTTACTCCCTAAATAGCAATCAGCCCCAGCATTTT. Encoded protein: CASSYSLNSNQPQHF.